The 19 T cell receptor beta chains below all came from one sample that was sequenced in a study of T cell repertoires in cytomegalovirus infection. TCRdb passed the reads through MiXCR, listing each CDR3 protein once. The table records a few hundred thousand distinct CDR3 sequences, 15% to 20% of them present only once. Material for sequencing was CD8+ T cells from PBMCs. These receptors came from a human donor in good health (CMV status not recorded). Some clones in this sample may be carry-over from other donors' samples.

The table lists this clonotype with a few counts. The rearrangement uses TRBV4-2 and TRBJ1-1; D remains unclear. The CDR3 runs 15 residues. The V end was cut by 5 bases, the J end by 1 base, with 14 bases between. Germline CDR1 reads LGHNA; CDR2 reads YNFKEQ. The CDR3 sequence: CASSKLLQENTEAFF. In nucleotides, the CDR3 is TGTGCCAGCAGCAAGCTGCTGCAGGAGAACACTGAAGCTTTCTTT.

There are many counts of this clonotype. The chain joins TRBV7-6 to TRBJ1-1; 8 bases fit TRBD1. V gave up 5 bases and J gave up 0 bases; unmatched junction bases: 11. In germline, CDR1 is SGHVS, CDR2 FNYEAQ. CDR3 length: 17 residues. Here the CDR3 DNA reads TGTGCCAGCAGCCCAGGGGGCGGCTCCCTCATGAACACTGAAGCTTTCTTT. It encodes CASSPGGGSLMNTEAFF.

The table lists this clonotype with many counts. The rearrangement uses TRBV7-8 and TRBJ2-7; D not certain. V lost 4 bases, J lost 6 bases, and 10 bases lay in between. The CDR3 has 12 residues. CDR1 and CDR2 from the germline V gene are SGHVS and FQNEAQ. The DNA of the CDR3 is TGTGCCAGCAGCTCCCTCCCTTTCGAGCAGTACTTC. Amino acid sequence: CASSSLPFEQYF.

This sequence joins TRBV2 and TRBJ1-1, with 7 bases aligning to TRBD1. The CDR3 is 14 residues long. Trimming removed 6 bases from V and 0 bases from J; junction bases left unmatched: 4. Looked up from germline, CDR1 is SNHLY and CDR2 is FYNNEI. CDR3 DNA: TGTGCCAGCAGGGCGGGACAGATGAACACTGAAGCTTTCTTT. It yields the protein CASRAGQMNTEAFF.

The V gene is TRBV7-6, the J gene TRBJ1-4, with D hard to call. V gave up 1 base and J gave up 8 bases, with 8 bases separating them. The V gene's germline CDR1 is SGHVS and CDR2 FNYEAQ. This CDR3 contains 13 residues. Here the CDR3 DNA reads TGTGCCAGCAGCTTAGGGGGAATGGAAAAACTGTTTTTT. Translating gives CASSLGGMEKLFF.

The CDR3 nucleotides read TGCGCCAGCAGCTTAAGATTCGGAACGGGGAATGAGCAGTTCTTC. It specifies CASSLRFGTGNEQFF. The chain employs TRBV5-1 and TRBJ2-1; the D gene is possibly TRBD2 (5 bases). There are 15 residues in the CDR3. V was cut by 2 bases and J by 7 bases, with 16 bases left in between. Germline V gene data show CDR1 as SGHRS and CDR2 as YFSETQ.

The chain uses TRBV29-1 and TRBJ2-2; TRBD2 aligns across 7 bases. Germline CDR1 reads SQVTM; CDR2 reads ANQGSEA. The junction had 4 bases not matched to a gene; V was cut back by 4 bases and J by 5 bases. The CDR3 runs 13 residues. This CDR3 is CSVVGGVTGELFF. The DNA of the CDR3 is TGCAGCGTTGTGGGGGGGGTGACCGGGGAGCTGTTTTTT.

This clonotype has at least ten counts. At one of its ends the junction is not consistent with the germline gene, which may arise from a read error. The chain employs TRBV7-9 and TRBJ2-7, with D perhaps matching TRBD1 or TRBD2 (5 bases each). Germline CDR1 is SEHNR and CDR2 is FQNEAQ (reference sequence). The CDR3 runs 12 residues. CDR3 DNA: TGTGCCAGCAGCCCCCTCCAAGGGGACGTACGCTTC. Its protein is CASSPLQGDVRF. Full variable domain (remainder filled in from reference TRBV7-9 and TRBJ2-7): DTGVSQNPRHKITKRGQNVTFRCDPISEHNRLYWYRQTLGQGPEFLTYFQNEAQLEKSRLLSDRFSAERPKGSFSTLEIQRTEQGDSAMYLCASSPLQGDVRFGPGTRLTVT.

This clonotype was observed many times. The CDR3 is CASRRWGTLPNTGELFF. In DNA form, the CDR3 reads TGTGCCAGCAGACGATGGGGGACACTACCGAACACCGGGGAGCTGTTTTTT. This chain uses TRBV6-2 or TRBV6-3 with TRBJ2-2, with a tentative D call TRBD1 (6 bases). The V gene lost 6 bases and the J gene lost 0 bases, with 17 bases spanning the gap. This CDR3 spans 17 amino acids. In germline, CDR1 is MNHEY, CDR2 SVGEGT.

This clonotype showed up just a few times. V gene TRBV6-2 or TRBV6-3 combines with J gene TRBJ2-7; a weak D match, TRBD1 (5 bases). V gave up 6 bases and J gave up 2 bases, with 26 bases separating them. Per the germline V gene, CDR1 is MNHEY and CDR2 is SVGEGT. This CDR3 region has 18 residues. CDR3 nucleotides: TGTGCCAGCAGCCACACTTTTTCAGACAGAACAAAGCCCTACGAGCAGTACTTC. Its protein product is CASSHTFSDRTKPYEQYF.

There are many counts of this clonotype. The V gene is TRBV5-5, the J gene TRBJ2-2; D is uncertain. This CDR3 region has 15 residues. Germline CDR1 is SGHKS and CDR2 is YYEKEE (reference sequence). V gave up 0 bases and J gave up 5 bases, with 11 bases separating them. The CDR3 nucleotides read TGTGCCAGCAGCTTGGGGTCGGCGTCGACCGGGGAGCTGTTTTTT. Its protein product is CASSLGSASTGELFF.

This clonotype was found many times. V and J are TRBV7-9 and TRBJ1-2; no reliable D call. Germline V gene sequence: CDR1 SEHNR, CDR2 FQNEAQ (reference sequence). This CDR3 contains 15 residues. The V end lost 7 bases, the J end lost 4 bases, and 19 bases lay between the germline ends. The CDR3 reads CASTPPMAPSYGYTF. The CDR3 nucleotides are TGTGCCAGCACCCCGCCGATGGCCCCTAGCTATGGCTACACCTTC.

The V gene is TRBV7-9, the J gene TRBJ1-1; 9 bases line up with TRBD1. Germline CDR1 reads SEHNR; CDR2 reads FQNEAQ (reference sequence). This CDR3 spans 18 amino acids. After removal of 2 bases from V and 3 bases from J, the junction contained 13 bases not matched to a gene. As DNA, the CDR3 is TGTGCCAGCAGCTTACGATTGACAGGGGGAGGATCGGACACTGAAGCTTTCTTT. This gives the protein CASSLRLTGGGSDTEAFF.

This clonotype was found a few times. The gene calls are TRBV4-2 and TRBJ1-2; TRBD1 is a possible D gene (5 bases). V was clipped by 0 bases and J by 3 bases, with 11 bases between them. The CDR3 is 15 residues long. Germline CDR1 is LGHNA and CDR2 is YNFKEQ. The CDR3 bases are TGTGCCAGCAGCCAAGATCAGGGCTACGACTATGGCTACACCTTC. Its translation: CASSQDQGYDYGYTF.

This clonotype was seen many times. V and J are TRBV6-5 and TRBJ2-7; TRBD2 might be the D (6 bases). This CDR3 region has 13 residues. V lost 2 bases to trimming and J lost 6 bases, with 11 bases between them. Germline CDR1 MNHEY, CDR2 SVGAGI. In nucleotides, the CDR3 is TGTGCCAGCAGTTACCCGGGAGACACCGAGCAGTACTTC. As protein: CASSYPGDTEQYF.

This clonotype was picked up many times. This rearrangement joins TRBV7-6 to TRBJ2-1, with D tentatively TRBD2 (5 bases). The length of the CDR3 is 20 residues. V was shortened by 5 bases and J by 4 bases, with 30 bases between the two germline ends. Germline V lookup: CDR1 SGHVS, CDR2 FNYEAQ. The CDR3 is CASSPFAVLIDSEAYNEQFF. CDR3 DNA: TGTGCCAGCAGCCCGTTTGCGGTTCTCATAGATTCGGAGGCGTACAATGAGCAGTTCTTC.

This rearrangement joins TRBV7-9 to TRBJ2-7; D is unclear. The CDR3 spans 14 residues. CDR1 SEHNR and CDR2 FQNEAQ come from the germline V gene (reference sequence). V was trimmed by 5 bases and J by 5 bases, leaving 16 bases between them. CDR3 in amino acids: CASSVVGPSHEQYF. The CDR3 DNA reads TGTGCCAGCAGCGTTGTTGGTCCGTCGCACGAGCAGTACTTC.

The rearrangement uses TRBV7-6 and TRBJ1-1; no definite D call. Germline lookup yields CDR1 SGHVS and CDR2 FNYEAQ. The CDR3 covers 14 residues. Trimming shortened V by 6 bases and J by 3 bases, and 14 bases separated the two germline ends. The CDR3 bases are TGTGCCAGCAGATCCCGGGCGAGCTACACTGAAGCTTTCTTT. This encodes CASRSRASYTEAFF.

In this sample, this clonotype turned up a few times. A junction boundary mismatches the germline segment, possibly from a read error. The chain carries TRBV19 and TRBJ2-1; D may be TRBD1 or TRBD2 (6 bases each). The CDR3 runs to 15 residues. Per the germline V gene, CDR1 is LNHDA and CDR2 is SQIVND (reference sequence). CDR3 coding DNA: TGTGCCAGTAGTCCCCGTGGAGGGGGATACAATGATCAGTTCTTC. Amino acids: CASSPRGGGYNDQFF.